This T cell receptor beta chain appears in the sequencing data of a study of Ad26.COV2.S vaccination and SARS-CoV-2 variants. Turning to the study itself: Intramuscular Ad26.COV2.S doses were given once or twice, 56 days apart.

Treatment of the sample: roughly 18 received Ad26.COV2.S at low or high dose, single or two shots; 5 received placebo; per-sample allocation not given. It was on day 63 after the first vaccine or placebo injection that samples were taken. An Ad26 vector was used to express Wuhan-strain SARS-CoV-2 spike as the vaccine. Trimming removed 3 bases at V and 0 bases at J, with 12 bases between. The CDR3 totals 16 residues. Germline V lookup: CDR1 KGHSH, CDR2 LQKENI. Sequencing used immunoSEQ multiplex PCR; TCRdb keeps in-frame clones, though not all of them. The sample has approximately 250,000 clones, around 88% seen once.

This TCR was sampled from a person between 18 and 59 years old who received the Ad26.COV2.S COVID-19 vaccine or a placebo. This material consisted of peripheral blood, taken in a trial of Ad26.COV2.S vaccine versus placebo. The chain combines TRBV18 with TRBJ2-1; D is unresolved. CDR3 sequence reads: CASSPEVVISYNEQFF. The CDR3 bases are TGTGCCAGCTCACCTGAGGTGGTCATCTCCTACAATGAGCAGTTCTTC.